This TCR beta chain emerged from a study of T cell repertoires in cytomegalovirus infection. Study-level information: Both a matching HLA type and CMV infection were indicated by public TCR beta signatures. Study-wide points: In two of eight donors, the top clonotype was HLA-C-restricted CMV-specific.

TCRdb re-derived calls from the reads in MiXCR, one entry per CDR3 protein. The sample records a few hundred thousand distinct CDR3 sequences, about 40% being singletons. CDR3 length: 15 amino acids. The germline gives CDR1 LNHNV, CDR2 YYDKDF (reference sequence). The V gene end was trimmed by 4 bases and the J gene end by 3 bases; junction bases not matched to a gene: 9. A remark on this clonotype: The antigen is unknown.

The clonotype originates from a human donor in good health (CMV status not recorded). Some clones in this sample may be carry-over from other donors' samples. The rearrangement uses TRBV15 and TRBJ2-7; 7 bases line up with TRBD2. The specimen was cultured PBMCs, collected from culture after CMV antigen stimulation. This chain's CDR3 is CATSMFKGGLYEQYF. CDR3 nucleotide sequence: TGTGCCACCAGCATGTTCAAGGGAGGGCTCTACGAGCAGTACTTC.